The 12 T cell receptor beta chains below were found in one sample sequenced in a study of shared clonotypes between healthy human individuals. Assay used: immunoSEQ multiplex PCR; TCRdb lists only in-frame clones, some missing. The data show around 1.6 million clones, with about 98% seen just once and about 0.45% held by the top ten. Material: naive CD4+ T cells sorted from blood. The subset is: CD45RA+ positively selected. Receptors originate from a man aged 30-40 years in good health.

The chain links TRBV15 to TRBJ2-7; 8 nucleotides align to TRBD1. This CDR3 is 14 amino acids long. The ends lost 8 bases at V and 2 bases at J; junction bases unmatched: 8. Germline loops: CDR1 LNHNV, CDR2 YYDKDF (reference sequence). The CDR3 reads CATGLDRGPYEQYF. DNA of the CDR3: TGTGCCACCGGGCTAGACAGGGGCCCCTACGAGCAGTACTTC.

This sequence joins TRBV5-6 and TRBJ2-1, with 8 positions matching TRBD1. The V segment lost 0 bases and the J segment 4 bases; nucleotides outside the gene matches: 3. Germline V gives CDR1 SGHDT, CDR2 YYEEEE. The CDR3 has 15 residues. As DNA, the CDR3 is TGTGCCAGCAGCTTGGCGGGGACAGGTTACAATGAGCAGTTCTTC. Protein product: CASSLAGTGYNEQFF.

The V gene is TRBV4-2, the J gene TRBJ2-1; D may match TRBD1 or TRBD2 (6 bases each). The CDR3 loop spans 16 amino acids. The V end was cut by 0 bases, the J end by 5 bases, with 14 bases between. The germline CDR1 and CDR2 sequences are LGHNA and YNFKEQ. The CDR3 DNA is TGTGCCAGCAGCCAAGATTGGGGGGCCCGGCACAATGAGCAGTTCTTC. It codes for CASSQDWGARHNEQFF.

The rearrangement links TRBV7-9 to TRBJ2-5, with a weak D call TRBD2 (5 bases). V was pared by 5 bases and J by 5 bases, with 15 bases between. The CDR3 length is 14 residues. The germline V gene has CDR1 SEHNR and CDR2 FQNEAQ (reference sequence). CDR3 protein: CASSPQKEAETQYF. CDR3 in DNA: TGTGCCAGCAGCCCCCAGAAGGAGGCGGAGACCCAGTACTTC.

The V gene is TRBV11-3, the J gene TRBJ2-3; D gene ambiguous. This CDR3 region has 14 residues. CDR1 is SGHNT and CDR2 is YENEEA in the germline V gene. V was clipped by 5 bases and J by 4 bases, with 13 bases between them. As DNA, the CDR3 is TGTGCCAGCAGCCGAAACGTTTTAGCAGATACGCAGTATTTT. It specifies CASSRNVLADTQYF.

The CDR3 spells CVSGDTEAFF. The CDR3 DNA is TGTGTATCGGGGGACACTGAAGCTTTCTTT. V is TRBV7-8 and J is TRBJ1-1, with a tentative D call TRBD1 (5 bases). This CDR3 comprises 10 residues. The germline gives CDR1 SGHVS, CDR2 FQNEAQ.

The chain couples TRBV7-3 to TRBJ2-3, with 9 bases matching TRBD1. The CDR3 totals 15 residues. Germline-derived CDR1 and CDR2 are SGHTA and FQGTGA. After removal of 5 bases from V and 5 bases from J, the junction contained 8 bases not matched to a gene. The CDR3 is CASSPKTGGIDTQYF. DNA for the CDR3: TGTGCCAGCAGCCCCAAGACAGGGGGGATAGATACGCAGTATTTT.

Points on this clone: The same CDR3 can be traced to other DNA sequences in this sample. The chain has TRBV28 and TRBJ2-1, with D uncertain. The CDR3 runs to 11 residues. V was clipped by 4 bases and J by 5 bases, with 3 bases between them. CDR1 and CDR2 (germline): MDHEN, SYDVKM. CDR3 DNA: TGTGCCAGCAGTTCTAACAATGAGCAGTTCTTC. Translation: CASSSNNEQFF.

The chain joins TRBV27 to TRBJ2-2; unclear D gene. The CDR3 totals 12 residues. From germline, CDR1 is MNHEY and CDR2 SMNVEV (reference sequence). Deletions cut 2 bases from V and 6 bases from J, with 4 bases between. Here the CDR3 DNA reads TGTGCCAGCAGTTTAACAGCCGGGGAGCTGTTTTTT. Residues: CASSLTAGELFF.

This sequence joins TRBV11-2 and TRBJ2-7; D is uncertain. CDR1 is SGHAT, CDR2 FQNNGV, per germline. V was shortened by 4 bases and J by 0 bases, with 16 bases between the two germline ends. The CDR3 is 16 residues long. The CDR3 nucleotides are TGTGCCAGCAGCTCCCATTTCGGACGTACCTCCTACGAGCAGTACTTC. Translating it yields CASSSHFGRTSYEQYF. Using reference TRBV11-2 and TRBJ2-7 for the parts outside the CDR3, the full variable domain is EAGVAQSPRYKIIEKRQSVAFWCNPISGHATLYWYQQILGQGPKLLIQFQNNGVVDDSQLPKDRFSAERLKGVDSTLKIQPAKLEDSAVYLCASSSHFGRTSYEQYFGPGTRLTVT.

J is TRBJ1-2 and V is TRBV5-6; 7 positions agree with TRBD1. This CDR3 is built from 16 residues. J lost 8 bases, V lost 1 base, and 14 bases had no gene match. In germline, CDR1 is SGHDT, CDR2 YYEEEE. The CDR3 DNA follows: TGTGCCAGCAGCTTGCTTGATAACGACAGGGTAGTCGGCTACACCTTC. Its protein is CASSLLDNDRVVGYTF.

The rearrangement links TRBV15 to TRBJ2-7; D gene ambiguous. The CDR3 runs 13 residues. Per the germline V gene, CDR1 is LNHNV and CDR2 is YYDKDF (reference sequence). The V and J ends lost 0 bases and 4 bases respectively, with 7 bases between them. As DNA, the CDR3 is TGTGCCACCAGCAGAGATCATCCTTACGAGCAGTACTTC. Translated, it gives CATSRDHPYEQYF.